This entry features one TCR beta chain sequence. The entry originates in a study of preoperative IRX-2 immunotherapy in early breast cancer. This CDR3 has 17 residues. Per the germline V gene, CDR1 is KGHSH and CDR2 is LQKENI. V gave up 3 bases and J gave up 0 bases; unmatched junction bases: 10. Treatment: preoperative locoregional IRX-2 cytokine immunotherapy. The assay was immunoSEQ multiplex PCR, and TCRdb's table has in-frame clones only and misses some. The profile covers tens of thousands of clones, with about 90% appearing a single time and approximately 1.5% taken by the ten largest. This TCR was sampled from a human donor with breast cancer. The sample here was tumor tissue, taken after IRX-2 immunotherapy. V gene TRBV18 combines with J gene TRBJ1-2, with 7 bases lining up with TRBD1. CDR3 sequence: CASSPLRQGVSNYGYTF. For the CDR3, the DNA is TGTGCCAGCTCACCTCTGAGACAGGGCGTTTCTAACTATGGCTACACCTTC.